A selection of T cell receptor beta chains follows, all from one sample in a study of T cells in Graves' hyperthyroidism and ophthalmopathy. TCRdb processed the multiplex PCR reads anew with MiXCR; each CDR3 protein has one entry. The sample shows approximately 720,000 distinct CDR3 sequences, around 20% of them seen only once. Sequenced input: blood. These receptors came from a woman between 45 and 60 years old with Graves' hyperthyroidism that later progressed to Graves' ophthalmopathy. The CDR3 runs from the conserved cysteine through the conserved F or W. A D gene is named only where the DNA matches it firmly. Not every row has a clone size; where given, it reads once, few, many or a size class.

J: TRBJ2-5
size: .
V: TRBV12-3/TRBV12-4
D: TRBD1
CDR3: CASSFGQVQETQYF
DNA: TGTGCCAGCAGTTTCGGACAGGTCCAGGAGACCCAGTACTTC

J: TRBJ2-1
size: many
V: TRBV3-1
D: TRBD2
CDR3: CASSEGLAENNEQFF
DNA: TGTGCCAGCAGCGAAGGACTAGCGGAGAACAATGAGCAGTTCTTC

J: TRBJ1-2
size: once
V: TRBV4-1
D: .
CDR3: CASSQGRGQKLYGYTF
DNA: TGCGCCAGCAGCCAAGGACGGGGCCAGAAGCTCTATGGCTACACCTTC

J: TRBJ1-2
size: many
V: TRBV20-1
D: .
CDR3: CSASGTIYGYTF
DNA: TGCAGTGCTAGCGGGACGATTTATGGCTACACCTTC

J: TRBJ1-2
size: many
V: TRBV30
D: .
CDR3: CAWSLRRNPNYGYTF
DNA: TGTGCCTGGAGCCTCCGCAGGAATCCCAACTATGGCTACACCTTC

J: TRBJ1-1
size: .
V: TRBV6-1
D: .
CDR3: CASNTHGSDTEAFF
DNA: TGTGCCAGCAATACTCACGGGTCGGACACTGAAGCTTTCTTT

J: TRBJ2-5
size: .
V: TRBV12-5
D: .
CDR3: CASGPPIEGEETQYF
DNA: TGTGCTAGTGGTCCCCCGATAGAGGGAGAAGAGACCCAGTACTTC

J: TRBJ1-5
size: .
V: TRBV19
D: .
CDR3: CASSMIGGQPQHF
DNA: TGTGCCAGTAGTATGATTGGGGGTCAGCCCCAGCATTTT

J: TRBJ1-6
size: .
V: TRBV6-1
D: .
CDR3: CASSPQGSYNSPLHF
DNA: TGTGCCAGCAGTCCACAGGGCTCCTATAATTCACCCCTCCACTTT

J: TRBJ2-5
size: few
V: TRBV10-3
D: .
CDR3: CAISEPLSPQGRGETQYF
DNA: TGTGCCATCAGTGAGCCATTATCCCCACAGGGAAGGGGAGAGACCCAGTACTTC

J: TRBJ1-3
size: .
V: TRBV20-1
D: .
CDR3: CSARPPSFAGNTIYF
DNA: TGCAGTGCTAGACCCCCGAGTTTTGCTGGAAACACCATATATTTT

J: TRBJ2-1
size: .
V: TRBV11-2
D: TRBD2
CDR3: CASSQDPPSGLINEQFF
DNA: TGTGCCAGCAGCCAAGATCCGCCTAGCGGGTTAATCAATGAGCAGTTCTTC

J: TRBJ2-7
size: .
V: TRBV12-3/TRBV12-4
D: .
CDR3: CASNSLGGRGHEQYF
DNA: TGTGCCAGCAATAGTTTGGGGGGCAGGGGCCACGAGCAGTACTTC

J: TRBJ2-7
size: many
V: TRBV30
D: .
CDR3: CAWSAGRSSYEQYF
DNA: TGTGCCTGGAGTGCCGGACGGAGCTCCTACGAGCAGTACTTC

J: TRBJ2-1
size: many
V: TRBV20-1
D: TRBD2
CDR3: CSARTGTRPYNEQFF
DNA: TGCAGTGCCCGAACCGGGACTAGACCCTACAATGAGCAGTTCTTC

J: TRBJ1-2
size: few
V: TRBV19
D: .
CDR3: CASSITPGNYGYTF
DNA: TGTGCCAGTAGTATTACGCCGGGGAACTATGGCTACACCTTC

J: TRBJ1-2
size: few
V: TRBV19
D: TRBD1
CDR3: CASTDRGGSYGYTF
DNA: TGTGCCAGTACCGACAGGGGCGGTAGCTATGGCTACACCTTC

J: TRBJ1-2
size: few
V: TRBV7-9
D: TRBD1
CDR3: CASSLPATGVNYGYTF
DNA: TGTGCCAGCAGCTTACCCGCTACAGGGGTAAACTATGGCTACACCTTC

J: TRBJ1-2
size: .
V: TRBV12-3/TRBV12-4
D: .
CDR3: CASSLVGRAYGYTF
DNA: TGTGCCAGCAGTTTAGTGGGCAGGGCCTATGGCTACACCTTC

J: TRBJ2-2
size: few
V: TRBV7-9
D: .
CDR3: CASSSGPPVDTGELFF
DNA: TGTGCCAGCAGCTCCGGGCCCCCGGTGGACACCGGGGAGCTGTTTTTT

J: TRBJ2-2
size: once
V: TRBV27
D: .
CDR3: CASRIWGAAGELFF
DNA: TGTGCCAGCAGAATCTGGGGGGCGGCCGGGGAGCTGTTTTTT

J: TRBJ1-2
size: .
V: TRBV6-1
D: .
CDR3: CASSEWLGNVDNYGYTF
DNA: TGTGCCAGCAGTGAATGGTTGGGGAATGTGGATAACTATGGCTACACCTTC

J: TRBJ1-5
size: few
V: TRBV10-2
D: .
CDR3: CASSENRENQPQHF
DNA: TGCGCCAGCAGTGAGAACAGGGAGAATCAGCCCCAGCATTTT

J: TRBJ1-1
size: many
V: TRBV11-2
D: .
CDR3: CASSLVRAGAFF
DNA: TGTGCCAGCAGCTTGGTTCGGGCCGGCGCTTTCTTT

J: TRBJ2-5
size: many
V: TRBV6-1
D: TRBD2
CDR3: CASSEGSGGGAWTQYF
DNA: TGTGCCAGCAGTGAAGGTAGCGGGGGGGGAGCGTGGACCCAGTACTTC

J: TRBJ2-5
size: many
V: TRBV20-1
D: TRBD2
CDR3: CSANSGGFPSETQYF
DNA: TGCAGTGCTAATAGCGGGGGGTTTCCTAGCGAGACCCAGTACTTC

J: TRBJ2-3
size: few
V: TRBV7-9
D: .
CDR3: CASSILEGGSTDTQYF
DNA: TGTGCCAGTAGTATTTTAGAGGGGGGGAGCACAGATACGCAGTATTTT

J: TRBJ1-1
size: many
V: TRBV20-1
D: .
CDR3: CSAQGGGTMNTEAFF
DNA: TGCAGTGCGCAAGGAGGGGGGACAATGAACACTGAAGCTTTCTTT

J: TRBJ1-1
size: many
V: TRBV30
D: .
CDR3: CACQIYTEAFF
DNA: TGTGCCTGCCAAATTTACACTGAAGCTTTCTTT

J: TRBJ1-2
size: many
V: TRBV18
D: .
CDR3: CASSPGQGRNYGYTF
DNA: TGTGCCAGCTCACCAGGACAAGGACGTAACTATGGCTACACCTTC

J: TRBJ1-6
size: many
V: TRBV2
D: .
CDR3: CASSERAGVGSPLHF
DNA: TGTGCCAGCAGTGAAAGGGCCGGGGTCGGCTCACCCCTCCACTTT

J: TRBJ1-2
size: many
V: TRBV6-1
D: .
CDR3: CASSRRGKANYGYTF
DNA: TGTGCCAGCAGTCGTCGTGGGAAAGCTAACTATGGCTACACCTTC

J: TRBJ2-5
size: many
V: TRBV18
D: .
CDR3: CASSPPTRETQYF
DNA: TGTGCCAGCTCACCACCGACTCGGGAGACCCAGTACTTC

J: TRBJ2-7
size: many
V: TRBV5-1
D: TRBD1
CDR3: CASSSGQGLVEQYF
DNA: TGCGCCAGCAGCTCGGGACAGGGTCTGGTCGAGCAGTACTTC

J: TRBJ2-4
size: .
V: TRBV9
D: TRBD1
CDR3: CASSGGQRSDIQYF
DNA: TGTGCCAGCAGCGGGGGACAGCGATCGGACATTCAGTACTTC

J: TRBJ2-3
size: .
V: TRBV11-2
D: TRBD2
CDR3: CASSFLAGPTDTQYF
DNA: TGTGCCAGCAGCTTTCTAGCGGGACCCACAGATACGCAGTATTTT

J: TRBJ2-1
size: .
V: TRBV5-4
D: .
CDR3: CASMTKKQQYNEQFF
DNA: TGTGCCAGCATGACGAAAAAACAGCAATACAATGAGCAGTTCTTC

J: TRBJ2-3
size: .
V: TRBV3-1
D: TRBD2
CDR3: CASSQVVSGGSTDTQYF
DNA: TGTGCCAGCAGCCAAGTAGTGAGCGGGGGCTCCACAGATACGCAGTATTTT

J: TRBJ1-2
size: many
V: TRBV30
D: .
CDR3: CAWSRKGRNYGYTF
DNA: TGTGCCTGGAGTAGGAAGGGCCGGAACTATGGCTACACCTTC

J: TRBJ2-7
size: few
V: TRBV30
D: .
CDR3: CAWSVESAYEQYF
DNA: TGTGCCTGGAGTGTAGAAAGTGCCTACGAGCAGTACTTC

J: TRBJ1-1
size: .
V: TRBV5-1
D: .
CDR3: CASSLERPDGGEAFF
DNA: TGCGCCAGCAGCTTGGAACGGCCAGACGGCGGTGAAGCTTTCTTT

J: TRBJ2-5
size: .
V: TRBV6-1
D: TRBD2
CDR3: CAGGGETQYF
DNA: TGTGCCGGGGGGGGGGAGACCCAGTACTTC

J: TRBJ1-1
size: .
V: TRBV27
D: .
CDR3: CASSFRRGIEAFF
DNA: TGTGCCAGCAGTTTTAGGAGGGGCATTGAAGCTTTCTTT

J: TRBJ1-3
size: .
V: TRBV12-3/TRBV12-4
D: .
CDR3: CASSLIGVYSGNTIYF
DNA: TGTGCCAGCAGTCTTATCGGGGTGTACTCTGGAAACACCATATATTTT

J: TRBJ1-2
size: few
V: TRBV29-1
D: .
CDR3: CSVDRTPYGYTF
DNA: TGCAGCGTTGACAGGACACCCTATGGCTACACCTTC

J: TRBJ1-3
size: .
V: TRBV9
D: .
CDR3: CASSSQGLGNTIYF
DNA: TGTGCCAGCAGCTCCCAGGGACTTGGAAACACCATATATTTT

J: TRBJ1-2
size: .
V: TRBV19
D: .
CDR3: CATTSGMNYGYTF
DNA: TGTGCCACTACCTCCGGGATGAACTATGGCTACACCTTC

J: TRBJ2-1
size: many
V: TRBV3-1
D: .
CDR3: CASSPLRYNEQFF
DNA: TGTGCCAGCAGCCCCCTCAGGTACAATGAGCAGTTCTTC

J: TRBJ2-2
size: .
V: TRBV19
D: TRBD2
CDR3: CASSIGTSGGSNTGELFF
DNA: TGTGCCAGTAGTATAGGGACTAGCGGGGGTTCGAACACCGGGGAGCTGTTTTTT

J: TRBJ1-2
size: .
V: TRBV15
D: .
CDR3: CATSREGVNYGYTF
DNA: TGTGCCACCAGCAGAGAAGGGGTTAACTATGGCTACACCTTC

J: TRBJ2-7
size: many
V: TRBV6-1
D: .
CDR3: CASSEIEIAAYEQYF
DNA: TGTGCCAGCAGTGAGATCGAGATTGCCGCCTACGAGCAGTACTTC